The 29 T cell receptor beta chains below come from one sample, sequenced in a study of Tregs in tolerant kidney transplant recipients. Produced via immunoSEQ multiplex PCR; TCRdb's table is partial and in-frame only. The data contain tens of thousands of clones, roughly 93% of them seen just once; the ten biggest clones take up about 0.45%. The source material was CD4+ T cells from blood, sampled before the transplant. The receptors derive from a human donor who received a combined kidney and bone marrow transplant.

This clone was counted only a few times. The chain is built from TRBV6-6 and TRBJ1-1, with D hard to call. Germline loops: CDR1 MNHNY, CDR2 SVGAGI (reference sequence). V dropped 9 bases and J dropped 0 bases, with 14 bases sitting between them. The CDR3 spans 14 residues. The CDR3 DNA reads TGTGCCAGTTCGAACATATTTGTGAACACTGAAGCTTTCTTT. It translates to CASSNIFVNTEAFF.

The chain is built from TRBV29-1 and TRBJ2-4, with no clear D. V was clipped by 4 bases and J by 11 bases, with 15 bases between them. The length of the CDR3 is 12 residues. In germline, CDR1 is SQVTM, CDR2 ANQGSEA. CDR3 in DNA: TGCAGCGTTGGTGTCTCCCTGGCGGTTCAGTACTTC. Translated, it gives CSVGVSLAVQYF.

The genes are TRBV18 and TRBJ1-3; D unclear. CDR3 length: 18 amino acids. Germline-derived CDR1 and CDR2 are KGHSH and LQKENI. V was clipped by 2 bases and J by 0 bases, with 17 bases between them. CDR3 coding DNA: TGTGCCAGCTCACCAATTCAGTTTCACGGGTACTCTGGAAACACCATATATTTT. Its translation: CASSPIQFHGYSGNTIYF. Supplemented by reference TRBV18 and TRBJ1-3, the full variable domain reads NAGVMQNPRHLVRRRGQEARLRCSPMKGHSHVYWYRQLPEEGLKFMVYLQKENIIDESGMPKERFSAEFPKEGPSILRIQQVVRGDSAAYFCASSPIQFHGYSGNTIYFGEGSWLTVV.

J is TRBJ2-7 and V is TRBV7-2; D gene uncertain. The length of the CDR3 is 14 residues. Between the trimmed V and J ends, which lost 5 bases and 2 bases, there was a span of 13 bases. CDR1 and CDR2 from the germline V gene are SGHTA and FQGNSA. The CDR3: CASSPTAEAYEQYF. The CDR3 nucleotides read TGTGCCAGCAGCCCGACTGCAGAGGCCTACGAGCAGTACTTC.

The chain recombines TRBV11-3 with TRBJ1-1, with no clear D. Germline CDR1 reads SGHNT; CDR2 reads YENEEA. The CDR3 spans 14 residues. The V gene lost 2 bases and the J gene lost 0 bases, with 7 bases spanning the gap. The CDR3 DNA reads as TGTGCCAGCAGCTTAATGAGCCTGAACACTGAAGCTTTCTTT. It is translated as CASSLMSLNTEAFF.

The chain employs TRBV5-1 and TRBJ1-1; 12 nucleotides match TRBD1. Germline V gives CDR1 SGHRS, CDR2 YFSETQ. CDR3 length: 14 residues. With V trimmed by 5 bases and J by 3 bases, 2 bases remained unmatched. The CDR3 sequence: CASSRDRGHTEAFF. The DNA of the CDR3 is TGCGCCAGCAGTCGGGACAGGGGGCACACTGAAGCTTTCTTT.

The rearrangement joins TRBV5-4 to TRBJ2-7, with TRBD1 as a possible D gene (5 bases). CDR1 SGHNT and CDR2 YYREEE come from the germline V gene (reference sequence). This CDR3 spans 12 amino acids. V lost 0 bases to trimming and J lost 6 bases, with 7 bases between them. CDR3 residues: CASSLDRSEQYF. Here the CDR3 DNA reads TGTGCCAGCAGCTTGGACAGGTCCGAGCAGTACTTC.

The chain joins TRBV19 to TRBJ2-1; D not certain. Germline assignment: CDR1 LNHDA and CDR2 SQIVND (reference sequence). The CDR3 has 14 residues. Trimming pared 0 bases from V and 6 bases from J, leaving 9 bases between. This chain's CDR3 is CASSIDPVGNEQFF. The CDR3 DNA follows: TGTGCCAGTAGTATAGACCCGGTTGGCAATGAGCAGTTCTTC.

The chain carries TRBV7-2 and TRBJ1-6, with 9 bases lining up with TRBD1. The CDR3 is made up of 15 amino acids. V trimming: 1 base; J trimming: 10 bases; junction bases outside the gene matches: 5. Germline CDR1 and CDR2: SGHTA and FQGNSA. The CDR3 nucleotides are TGTGCCAGCAGCTTAGTACAGGGGGCGAGGTCACCCCTCCACTTT. This codes for CASSLVQGARSPLHF.

The chain joins TRBV9 to TRBJ2-1; 9 positions match TRBD2. The CDR3 is made up of 16 amino acids. CDR1 is SGDLS and CDR2 is YYNGEE in the germline V gene. Losses at the gene ends were 3 bases for V and 8 bases for J; bases not matched to a gene: 12. The DNA for the CDR3 is TGTGCCAGCAGCGCCAGGGGCGGGGGGGCCTTTTATGAGCAGTTCTTC. This sequence encodes CASSARGGGAFYEQFF.

This clone came up a few times. The chain carries TRBV6-5 and TRBJ2-1, with TRBD2 matching 8 bases. Unmatched junction bases numbered 7, after V lost 5 bases and J lost 4 bases. This CDR3 spans 15 amino acids. Germline V lookup: CDR1 MNHEY, CDR2 SVGAGI. The CDR3 sequence: CASSPTSGMYNEQFF. The CDR3 DNA is TGTGCCAGCAGTCCCACTAGCGGCATGTACAATGAGCAGTTCTTC.

For the CDR3, the DNA is TGTGCCATCAGTGAAACCTACACAGGGGGAGAGACCCAGTACTTC. This sequence encodes CAISETYTGGETQYF. J is TRBJ2-5 and V is TRBV10-3; 8 bases align to TRBD1. Germline values: CDR1 ENHRY, CDR2 SYGVKD. The V segment lost 3 bases and the J segment 4 bases; nucleotides outside the gene matches: 7. The CDR3 runs to 15 residues.

This clone was seen once. The chain combines TRBV11-3 with TRBJ2-1, with TRBD2 matching over 9 bases. Germline loops: CDR1 SGHNT, CDR2 YENEEA. The junction had 7 bases not matched to a gene; V was cut back by 4 bases and J by 6 bases. The CDR3 is made up of 15 amino acids. In nucleotides, the CDR3 is TGTGCCAGCAGCTACGTAGCGGGAGATTCCAATGAGCAGTTCTTC. Its translation is CASSYVAGDSNEQFF.

V usage is TRBV19 and J usage is TRBJ2-1; 9 positions match TRBD1. CDR1 and CDR2 from the germline V gene are LNHDA and SQIVND (reference sequence). The CDR3 has 16 residues. V dropped 5 bases and J dropped 4; count of bases not matched to a gene: 9. In nucleotides, the CDR3 is TGTGCCAGTAGTTCACCGGGACAGGGAAGATACAATGAGCAGTTCTTC. Protein product: CASSSPGQGRYNEQFF.

The rearrangement joins TRBV30 to TRBJ2-7, with TRBD1 matching 8 bases. After removal of 4 bases from V and 4 bases from J, the junction contained 9 bases not matched to a gene. CDR1 and CDR2 from the germline V gene are GTSNPN and SVGIG (reference sequence). This CDR3 is 14 amino acids long. The CDR3 DNA follows: TGTGCCTGGACACAGGGGGGAAACCTGTACGAGCAGTACTTC. Its translation: CAWTQGGNLYEQYF.

The V gene is TRBV27, the J gene TRBJ2-1; 8 bases align to TRBD2. Germline CDR1 and CDR2: MNHEY and SMNVEV (reference sequence). The CDR3 length is 15 residues. V dropped 5 bases and J dropped 1; count of bases not matched to a gene: 4. In DNA form, the CDR3 reads TGTGCCAGCAGTGTACTAGCGGCGTCCTACAATGAGCAGTTCTTC. It specifies CASSVLAASYNEQFF.

The chain is built from TRBV5-1 and TRBJ1-1; 10 bases map to TRBD1. The V and J ends lost 0 bases and 4 bases, in that order; junction bases with no gene match: 12. CDR1 and CDR2 (germline): SGHRS, YFSETQ. The CDR3 is 18 amino acids. CDR3 DNA: TGCGCCAGCAGCTTGGATTGGGGGCTCGGACAGGGGGGCACTGAAGCTTTCTTT. It translates to CASSLDWGLGQGGTEAFF.

Only one count was recorded for this clone. This rearrangement joins TRBV11-3 to TRBJ2-3; 7 nucleotides align to TRBD2. There are 14 residues in the CDR3. Germline CDR1 and CDR2: SGHNT and YENEEA. V lost 3 bases and J lost 2; bases outside the gene matches: 2. The CDR3 region is CASSLGGFTDTQYF. The DNA for the CDR3 is TGTGCCAGCAGCTTGGGGGGGTTCACAGATACGCAGTATTTT. Together with reference TRBV11-3 and TRBJ2-3, the CDR3 gives the full variable domain: EAGVVQSPRYKIIEKKQPVAFWCNPISGHNTLYWYLQNLGQGPELLIRYENEEAVDDSQLPKDRFSAERLKGVDSTLKIQPAELGDSAVYLCASSLGGFTDTQYFGPGTRLTVL.

This rearrangement joins TRBV27 to TRBJ2-7; TRBD2 agrees at 10 bases. This CDR3 region has 18 residues. V lost 5 bases, J lost 2 bases, and 15 bases stayed unmatched. From germline, CDR1 is MNHEY and CDR2 SMNVEV (reference sequence). CDR3 loop: CASSPFVGGGLAPYEQYF. CDR3 nucleotides: TGTGCCAGCAGTCCCTTTGTGGGGGGGGGACTAGCGCCCTACGAGCAGTACTTC.

This chain links TRBV10-3 with TRBJ2-1; perhaps TRBD2 as D (5 bases). Germline V gives CDR1 ENHRY, CDR2 SYGVKD. Trimming cost V 10 bases and J 4 bases, with 17 bases left between them. This CDR3 comprises 14 residues. The CDR3 region has the DNA TGTGCCACCCTTGAGCGGAATCTATACAATGAGCAGTTCTTC. Translation: CATLERNLYNEQFF.

The rearrangement uses TRBV6-4 and TRBJ1-1; 9 bases fit TRBD1. After removal of 2 bases from V and 10 bases from J, the junction contained 5 bases not matched to a gene. Germline V gives CDR1 MRHNA, CDR2 SNTAGT. The CDR3 spans 13 residues. CDR3 DNA: TGTGCCAGCAGTGACCGAGACAGGGGGAGAGCTTTCTTT. Protein product: CASSDRDRGRAFF.

The chain employs TRBV5-1 and TRBJ2-3; TRBD2 aligns across 7 bases. V trimming: 7 bases; J trimming: 4 bases; junction bases outside the gene matches: 12. The CDR3 is 15 amino acids. The germline V gene has CDR1 SGHRS and CDR2 YFSETQ. CDR3 DNA sequence: TGCGCCAGCGGGAGGGGACTACCCCTCCCAGATACGCAGTATTTT. Translating gives CASGRGLPLPDTQYF.

The V call is TRBV5-1, the J call TRBJ1-2; maybe TRBD1 (5 bases). CDR1 is SGHRS and CDR2 is YFSETQ in the germline V gene. The ends were cut back, 5 bases at V and 3 bases at J, with 17 bases in the middle. The CDR3 is 15 residues long. This CDR3 is CASRDLRTGDYGYTF. Written as DNA, the CDR3 is TGCGCCAGCAGAGACCTTAGAACGGGGGACTATGGCTACACCTTC.

The chain uses TRBV5-1 and TRBJ2-7; D possibly corresponds to TRBD2 (6 bases). The germline gives CDR1 SGHRS, CDR2 YFSETQ. The CDR3 spans 15 residues. Trimming cost V 2 bases and J 0 bases, with 12 bases left between them. The chain's CDR3 is CASSFLAGSSYEQYF. The CDR3 DNA reads as TGCGCCAGCAGCTTCCTGGCGGGAAGCTCCTACGAGCAGTACTTC.

The V gene is TRBV18, the J gene TRBJ1-6; D not resolved. V lost 2 bases, J lost 0 bases, and 8 bases lay in between. The CDR3 contains 16 residues. CDR1 and CDR2 from the germline V gene are KGHSH and LQKENI. CDR3 sequence: CASSPYDSSYNSPLHF. The CDR3 region has the DNA TGTGCCAGCTCACCATACGATAGCTCCTATAATTCACCCCTCCACTTT.

The chain is built from TRBV7-2 and TRBJ1-3; TRBD1 matches at 9 bases. Per germline, CDR1 SGHTA and CDR2 FQGNSA. The CDR3 is made up of 16 amino acids. J lost 2 bases, V lost 3 bases, and 5 bases had no gene match. The CDR3 DNA sequence: TGTGCCAGCAGCTTGACAGGGGGATATACTGGAAACACCATATATTTT. This translates into CASSLTGGYTGNTIYF.

V is TRBV7-2 and J is TRBJ2-5; 14 bases match TRBD2. Germline CDR1 is SGHTA and CDR2 is FQGNSA. This CDR3 is built from 17 residues. Trimming at V came to 2 bases and at J to 5 bases, leaving 7 bases not matched to a gene. CDR3 bases: TGTGCCAGCAGCTTACATAGACTAGCGGGGGGGCCGGAGACCCAGTACTTC. Protein product: CASSLHRLAGGPETQYF.

The chain uses TRBV15 and TRBJ2-1, with TRBD1 identical over 7 bases. The germline V gene encodes CDR1 LNHNV and CDR2 YYDKDF (reference sequence). The CDR3 has 14 residues. V was pared by 1 base and J by 9 bases, with 6 bases of the junction left unmatched. DNA of the CDR3: TGTGCCACCAGCAGAGGACAGGGTCAAAGTGAGCAGTTCTTC. Translation gives CATSRGQGQSEQFF.

The table lists this clone with a few counts. J is TRBJ1-1 and V is TRBV30; the D is unclear. V lost 0 bases and J lost 1, with 6 bases in between. Per germline, CDR1 GTSNPN and CDR2 SVGIG (reference sequence). The CDR3 has 13 amino acids. The CDR3 loop reads CAWSVTRNTEAFF. The CDR3 DNA reads as TGTGCCTGGAGTGTAACAAGGAACACTGAAGCTTTCTTT.